The present T cell receptor (beta chain) was sequenced within a study of cytomegalovirus exposure and HLA in healthy donors. Study-wide results and caveats: About 87% or about 30% of the time was how often most TCR beta V segments were productive, according to an earlier analysis. A later analysis linked a missense DCLRE1C variant to TCR beta V- and J-gene trimming. No immune exposure information besides CMV serostatus was available. Altogether, 160 or so TCR beta chains were recorded as cytomegalovirus-associated.

Vbeta (60) and Jbeta (13) primers were used in the PCR. Sequencing used immunoSEQ multiplex PCR; TCRdb keeps in-frame clones, though not all of them. The table has around 150,000 clones, around 80% seen once. The germline gives CDR1 LGHNA, CDR2 YNFKEQ. V was pared by 0 bases and J by 7 bases, with 16 bases between. The CDR3 runs 16 residues. Regarding this clone: As yet, its antigen is unknown.

The V and J genes are TRBV4-2 and TRBJ2-1, with no clear D. The sample consisted of PBMCs. The source of this sequence is a man aged 40-50 years in good health and CMV-seronegative. CDR3 nucleotide sequence: TGTGCCAGCAGCCAAGATAGCTGGTCCGGCTTAAATGAGCAGTTCTTC. Protein: CASSQDSWSGLNEQFF.